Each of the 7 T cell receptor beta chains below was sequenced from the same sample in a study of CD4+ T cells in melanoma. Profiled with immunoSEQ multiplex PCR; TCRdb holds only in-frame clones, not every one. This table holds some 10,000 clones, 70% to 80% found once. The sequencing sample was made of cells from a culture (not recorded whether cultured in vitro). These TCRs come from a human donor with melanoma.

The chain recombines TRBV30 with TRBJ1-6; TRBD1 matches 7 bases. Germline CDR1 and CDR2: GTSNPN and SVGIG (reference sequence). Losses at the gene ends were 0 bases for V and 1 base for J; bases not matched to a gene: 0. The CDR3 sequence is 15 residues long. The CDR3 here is CAWSVQGSYNSPLHF. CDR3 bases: TGTGCCTGGAGTGTACAGGGGTCCTATAATTCACCCCTCCACTTT.

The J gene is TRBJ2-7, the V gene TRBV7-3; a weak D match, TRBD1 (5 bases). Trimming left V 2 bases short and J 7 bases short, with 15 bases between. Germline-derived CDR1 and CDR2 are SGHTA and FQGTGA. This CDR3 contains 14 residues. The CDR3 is CASSLGGRDSEQYF. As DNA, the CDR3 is TGTGCCAGCAGCTTAGGCGGCAGGGATAGTGAGCAGTACTTC.

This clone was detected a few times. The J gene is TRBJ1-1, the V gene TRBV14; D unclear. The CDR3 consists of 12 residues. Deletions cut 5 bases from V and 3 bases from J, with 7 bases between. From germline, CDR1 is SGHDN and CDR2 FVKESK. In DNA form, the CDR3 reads TGTGCCAGCAGCTACCCATACACTGAAGCTTTCTTT. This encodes CASSYPYTEAFF.

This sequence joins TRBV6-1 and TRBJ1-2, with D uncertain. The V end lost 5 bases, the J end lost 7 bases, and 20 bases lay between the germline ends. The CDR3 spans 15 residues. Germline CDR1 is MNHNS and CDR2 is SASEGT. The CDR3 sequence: CASSFSLKGLSGYTF. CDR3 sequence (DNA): TGTGCCAGCAGTTTTTCCCTAAAGGGCCTAAGTGGCTACACCTTC.

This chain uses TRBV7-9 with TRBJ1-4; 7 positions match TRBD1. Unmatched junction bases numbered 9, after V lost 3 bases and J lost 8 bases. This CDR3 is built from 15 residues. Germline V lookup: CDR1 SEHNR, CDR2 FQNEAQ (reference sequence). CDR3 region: CASSLPTGLDEKLFF. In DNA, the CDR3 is TGTGCCAGCAGCTTGCCGACAGGGTTGGACGAAAAACTGTTTTTT.

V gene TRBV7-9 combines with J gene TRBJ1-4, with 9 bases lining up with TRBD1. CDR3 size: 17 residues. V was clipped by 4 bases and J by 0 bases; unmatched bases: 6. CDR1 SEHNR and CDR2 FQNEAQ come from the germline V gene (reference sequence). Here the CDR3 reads CASSSRDRVTTNEKLFF. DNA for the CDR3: TGTGCCAGCAGCTCTCGGGACAGGGTTACAACTAATGAAAAACTGTTTTTT. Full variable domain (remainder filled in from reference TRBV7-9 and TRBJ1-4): DTGVSQNPRHKITKRGQNVTFRCDPISEHNRLYWYRQTLGQGPEFLTYFQNEAQLEKSRLLSDRFSAERPKGSFSTLEIQRTEQGDSAMYLCASSSRDRVTTNEKLFFGSGTQLSVL.

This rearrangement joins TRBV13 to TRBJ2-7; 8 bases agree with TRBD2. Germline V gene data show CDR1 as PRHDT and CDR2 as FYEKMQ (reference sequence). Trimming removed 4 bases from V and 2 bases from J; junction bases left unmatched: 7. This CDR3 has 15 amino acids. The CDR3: CASSSSGGPTYEQYF. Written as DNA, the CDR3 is TGTGCCAGCAGCTCTTCGGGGGGGCCGACCTACGAGCAGTACTTC.